These 18 T cell receptor beta chains came from one sample sequenced in a study of blood T cell repertoires in COVID-19. The method was immunoSEQ multiplex PCR; TCRdb's version includes in-frame clones alone and lacks a portion of them. The sample lists about 110,000 clones; about 80% were seen once. Sequencing was done on a sample of peripheral blood. The receptor set was obtained from a woman older than 75 with active or convalescent COVID-19.

The rearrangement joins TRBV5-1 to TRBJ2-7, with 9 bases aligning to TRBD2. The CDR3 is made up of 19 amino acids. CDR1 SGHRS and CDR2 YFSETQ come from the germline V gene. Losses at the gene ends were 1 base for V and 0 bases for J; bases not matched to a gene: 14. This CDR3 is CASSLSSSGASTSSYEQYF. The CDR3 DNA follows: TGCGCCAGCAGCTTGAGTTCTAGCGGGGCATCGACGAGCTCCTACGAGCAGTACTTC.

The chain employs TRBV5-1 and TRBJ2-7, with a weak D call TRBD2 (6 bases). The V end lost 0 bases, the J end lost 5 bases, and 18 bases lay between the germline ends. The CDR3 length is 16 residues. CDR1 and CDR2 (germline): SGHRS, YFSETQ. CDR3: CASSLGRGLVLHEQYF. The CDR3 region has the DNA TGCGCCAGCAGCTTGGGAAGGGGACTCGTCCTCCACGAGCAGTACTTC.

This clone was seen more than once but under ten times. CDR3 sequence: CASSVGLADNQETQYF. CDR3 nucleotides: TGTGCCAGCAGCGTAGGACTAGCGGATAACCAAGAGACCCAGTACTTC. The gene calls are TRBV9 and TRBJ2-5, with TRBD2 matching 9 bases. Germline V gene data show CDR1 as SGDLS and CDR2 as YYNGEE. This CDR3 contains 16 residues. The ends lost 0 bases at V and 0 bases at J; junction bases unmatched: 3.

V usage is TRBV18 and J usage is TRBJ2-1, with TRBD2 matching over 8 bases. V was pared by 6 bases and J by 15 bases, with 16 bases of the junction left unmatched. Germline values: CDR1 KGHSH, CDR2 LQKENI. CDR3 length: 14 residues. The CDR3 reads CASSQYSREGLSFF. The CDR3 DNA follows: TGTGCCAGCTCCCAATACTCCCGGGAGGGATTATCGTTCTTC.

V is TRBV7-2 and J is TRBJ1-1, with TRBD1 as a possible D gene (6 bases). This CDR3 spans 14 amino acids. V was pared by 5 bases and J by 5 bases, with 15 bases between. The germline gives CDR1 SGHTA, CDR2 FQGNSA. In DNA form, the CDR3 reads TGTGCCAGCAGCAATACAGGGATCGGGACTGAAGCTTTCTTT. This translates into CASSNTGIGTEAFF.

This chain links TRBV28 with TRBJ2-3, with TRBD1 matching 7 bases. CDR1 and CDR2 from the germline V gene are MDHEN and SYDVKM. J gave up 6 bases and V 4 bases, and 16 bases lay outside the gene matches. The CDR3 has 17 residues. The DNA of the CDR3 is TGTGCCAGCAGTTCCCCAGGGACAGCAAATCAATTGGATACGCAGTATTTT. Residues: CASSSPGTANQLDTQYF.

This clone has at least ten counts. The CDR3 is CASSPRDRESEGDYEQYF. Here the CDR3 DNA reads TGTGCCAGCAGCCCCAGGGACAGGGAATCCGAGGGGGACTACGAGCAGTACTTC. The chain links TRBV7-9 to TRBJ2-7; 9 bases match TRBD1. This CDR3 has 18 residues. After removal of 5 bases from V and 3 bases from J, the junction contained 17 bases not matched to a gene. CDR1 and CDR2 from the germline V gene are SEHNR and FQNEAQ (reference sequence).

This chain joins TRBV7-2 and TRBJ2-5, with 9 bases matching TRBD1. Germline V gene lookup returns CDR1 SGHTA and CDR2 FQGNSA. The CDR3 runs 14 residues. The trim removed 4 bases at V and 5 bases at J, leaving 5 bases unmatched. The CDR3 reads CASSSYGQGETQYF. CDR3 bases: TGTGCCAGCAGCTCCTACGGACAGGGGGAGACCCAGTACTTC.

V and J are TRBV7-7 and TRBJ2-1; 8 bases are a match to TRBD2. This CDR3 spans 18 amino acids. J was trimmed by 9 bases and V by 2 bases; bases with no gene match: 18. The germline V gene encodes CDR1 SSHAT and CDR2 FNYEAQ (reference sequence). CDR3 loop: CASSLSPGRSGRSSEQFF. The CDR3 DNA reads TGTGCCAGCAGCTTATCGCCTGGGCGGAGCGGGAGATCGAGTGAGCAGTTCTTC.

The chain joins TRBV6-5 to TRBJ1-5, with D perhaps TRBD1 (5 bases). The length of the CDR3 is 15 residues. Germline V lookup: CDR1 MNHEY, CDR2 SVGAGI. The V end was cut by 2 bases, the J end by 5 bases, with 13 bases between. The DNA of the CDR3 is TGTGCCAGCAGTTACCGATCAGGGATGGATCAGCCCCAGCATTTT. This gives the protein CASSYRSGMDQPQHF.

The chain joins TRBV6-1 to TRBJ2-1; TRBD2 might be the D (5 bases). From germline, CDR1 is MNHNS and CDR2 SASEGT. Trimming took off 3 bases at V and 6 bases at J, with 9 bases between the two ends. This CDR3 is built from 13 residues. The CDR3 sequence: CASSEGRGNEQFF. Here the CDR3 DNA reads TGTGCCAGCAGTGAGGGCCGGGGCAATGAGCAGTTCTTC.

This clone came up once. The chain recombines TRBV20-1 with TRBJ1-6; 9 nucleotides match TRBD1. The CDR3 totals 16 residues. CDR1 is DFQATT, CDR2 SNEGSKA, per germline (reference sequence). Losses at the gene ends were 5 bases for V and 8 bases for J; bases not matched to a gene: 13. The CDR3 coding sequence is TGCAGTGCTCGTGAACAGGGGGCGAATTTCTATTCACCCCTCCACTTT. Translating gives CSAREQGANFYSPLHF.

V gene TRBV3-1 (or the pseudogene TRBV3-2) combines with J gene TRBJ2-3; 9 bases are shared with TRBD2. Trimming at V came to 4 bases and at J to 2 bases, leaving 22 bases not matched to a gene. The CDR3 spans 21 residues. The germline V gene has CDR1 LGHDT and CDR2 YNNKEL (reference sequence). CDR3 DNA sequence: TGTGCCAGCAGCCCATATAGGGGGGCTAGCGGGACGTCGGGAATCACAGATACGCAGTATTTT. Protein: CASSPYRGASGTSGITDTQYF.

The chain combines TRBV7-2 with TRBJ1-2; 9 bases are shared with TRBD1. The V segment lost 5 bases and the J segment 4 bases; nucleotides outside the gene matches: 11. The V gene's germline CDR1 is SGHTA and CDR2 FQGNSA. The CDR3 totals 16 residues. CDR3 bases: TGTGCCAGCAGCACACCAATTCCGGGACAGGGCTATGGCTACACCTTC. Translation gives CASSTPIPGQGYGYTF.

The gene calls are TRBV3-1 (or the pseudogene TRBV3-2) and TRBJ1-6; 8 bases line up with TRBD1. J was trimmed by 7 bases and V by 3 bases; bases with no gene match: 11. Looked up from germline, CDR1 is LGHDT and CDR2 is YNNKEL (reference sequence). The CDR3 runs 17 residues. CDR3 nucleotides: TGTGCCAGCAGCCAGGCTCCTCGGACAGGGAGCAATTCACCCCTCCACTTT. This gives the protein CASSQAPRTGSNSPLHF.

V usage is TRBV5-6 and J usage is TRBJ2-1, with TRBD2 identical over 11 bases. V lost 1 base and J lost 5; bases outside the gene matches: 5. In germline, CDR1 is SGHDT, CDR2 YYEEEE. The CDR3 has 16 amino acids. The CDR3 is CASSLLGSGGDNEQFF. CDR3 bases: TGTGCCAGCAGCTTGTTGGGTAGCGGGGGGGACAATGAGCAGTTCTTC.

This chain links TRBV10-2 with TRBJ2-5, with 8 positions matching TRBD2. The CDR3 is 15 amino acids. The germline V gene encodes CDR1 WSHSY and CDR2 SAAADI. V lost 6 bases, J lost 5 bases, and 11 bases stayed unmatched. The CDR3 DNA sequence: TGCGCCAGCAGGTACCGGGAGGGAGTGGCTGAGACCCAGTACTTC. It encodes CASRYREGVAETQYF.

This sequence joins TRBV19 and TRBJ2-6; 11 bases are a match to TRBD1. This CDR3 comprises 18 residues. The V and J ends lost 8 bases and 0 bases, in that order; junction bases with no gene match: 9. Germline values: CDR1 LNHDA, CDR2 SQIVND (reference sequence). This CDR3 reads CASGSSGTGGSGANVLTF. In nucleotides, the CDR3 is TGTGCCAGTGGTTCATCCGGGACAGGGGGCTCTGGGGCCAACGTCCTGACTTTC.